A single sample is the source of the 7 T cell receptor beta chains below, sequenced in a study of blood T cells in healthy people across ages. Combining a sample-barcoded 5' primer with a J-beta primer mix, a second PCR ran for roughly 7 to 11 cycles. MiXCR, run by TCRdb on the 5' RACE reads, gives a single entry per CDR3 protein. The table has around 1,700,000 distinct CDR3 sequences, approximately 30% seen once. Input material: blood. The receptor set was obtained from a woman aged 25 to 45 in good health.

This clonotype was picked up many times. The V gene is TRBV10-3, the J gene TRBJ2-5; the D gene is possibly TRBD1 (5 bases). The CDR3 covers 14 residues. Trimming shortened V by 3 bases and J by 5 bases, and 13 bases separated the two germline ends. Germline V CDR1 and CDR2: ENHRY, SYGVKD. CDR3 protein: CAISDGVKGETQYF. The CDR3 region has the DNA TGTGCCATCAGTGACGGAGTCAAGGGGGAGACCCAGTACTTC.

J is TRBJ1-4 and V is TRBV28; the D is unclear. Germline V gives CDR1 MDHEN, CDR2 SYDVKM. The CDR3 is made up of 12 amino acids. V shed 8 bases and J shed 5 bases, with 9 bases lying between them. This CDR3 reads CASRGWNEKLFF. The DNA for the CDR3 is TGTGCCAGCCGAGGCTGGAATGAAAAACTGTTTTTT.

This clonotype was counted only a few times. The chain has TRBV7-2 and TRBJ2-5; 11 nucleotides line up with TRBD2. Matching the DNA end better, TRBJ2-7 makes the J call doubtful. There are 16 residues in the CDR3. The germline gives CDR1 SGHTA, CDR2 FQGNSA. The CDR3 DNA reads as TGTGCCAGCAGCTTACGAACTAGCGGGAGTCTGGCCGAGCAGTACTTC. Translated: CASSLRTSGSLAEQYF.

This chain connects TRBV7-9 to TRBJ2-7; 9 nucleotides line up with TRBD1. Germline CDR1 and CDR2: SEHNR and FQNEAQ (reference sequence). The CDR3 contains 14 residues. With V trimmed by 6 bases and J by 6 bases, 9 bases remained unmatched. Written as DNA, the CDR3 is TGTGCCAGCAGATCCGGGACAGGGTATGGCGAGCAGTACTTC. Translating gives CASRSGTGYGEQYF.

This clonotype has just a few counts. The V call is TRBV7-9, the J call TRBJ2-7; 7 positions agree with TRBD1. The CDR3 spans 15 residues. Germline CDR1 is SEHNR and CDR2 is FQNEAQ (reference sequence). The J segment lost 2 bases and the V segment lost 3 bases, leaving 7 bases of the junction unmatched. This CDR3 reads CASSFVTGVAYEQYF. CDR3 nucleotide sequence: TGTGCCAGCAGCTTCGTCACAGGGGTAGCCTACGAGCAGTACTTC. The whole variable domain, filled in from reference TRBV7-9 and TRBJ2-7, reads DTGVSQNPRHKITKRGQNVTFRCDPISEHNRLYWYRQTLGQGPEFLTYFQNEAQLEKSRLLSDRFSAERPKGSFSTLEIQRTEQGDSAMYLCASSFVTGVAYEQYFGPGTRLTVT.

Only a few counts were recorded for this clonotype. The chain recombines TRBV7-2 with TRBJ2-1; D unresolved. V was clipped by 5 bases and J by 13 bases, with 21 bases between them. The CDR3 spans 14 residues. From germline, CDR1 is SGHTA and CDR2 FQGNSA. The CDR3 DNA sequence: TGTGCCAGCAGCCCCGTTTGGCCTAATAATAACCAGTTCTTC. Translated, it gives CASSPVWPNNNQFF.

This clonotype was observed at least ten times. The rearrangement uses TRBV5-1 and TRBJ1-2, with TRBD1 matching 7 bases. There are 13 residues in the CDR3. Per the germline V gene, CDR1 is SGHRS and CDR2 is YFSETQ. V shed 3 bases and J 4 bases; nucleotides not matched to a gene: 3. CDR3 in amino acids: CASSSQGVYGYTF. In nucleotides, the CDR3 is TGCGCCAGCAGCTCTCAGGGGGTCTATGGCTACACCTTC. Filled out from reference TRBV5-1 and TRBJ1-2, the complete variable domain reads KAGVTQTPRYLIKTRGQQVTLSCSPISGHRSVSWYQQTPGQGLQFLFEYFSETQRNKGNFPGRFSGRQFSNSRSEMNVSTLELGDSALYLCASSSQGVYGYTFGSGTRLTVV.